Below, 7 T cell receptor beta chains from the same sample are listed, as sequenced in a study of control samples from healthy donors and cancer patients. Assay: immunoSEQ multiplex PCR; the TCRdb copy retains only in-frame clones and omits some. The clone table shows some 190,000 clones, with the ten largest holding 2.2%. Input material: blood. Receptor source: a woman in her twenties or thirties in good health.

The gene calls are TRBV10-1 and TRBJ2-7; 9 positions agree with TRBD1. Looked up from germline, CDR1 is WNHNN and CDR2 is SYGVQD (reference sequence). The ends lost 6 bases at V and 5 bases at J; junction bases unmatched: 11. The CDR3 runs to 15 residues. CDR3 protein: CASRETGGRRNEQYF. CDR3 coding DNA: TGCGCCAGCAGAGAGACAGGGGGAAGAAGGAACGAGCAGTACTTC.

The chain employs TRBV20-1 and TRBJ1-2; no clear D gene. Germline-derived CDR1 and CDR2 are DFQATT and SNEGSKA (reference sequence). V was pared by 6 bases and J by 8 bases, with 10 bases between. The CDR3 is 10 residues long. This CDR3 is CSAVEVGYTF. CDR3 in DNA: TGCAGTGCGGTGGAGGTGGGCTACACCTTC.

The chain employs TRBV19 and TRBJ1-2; no definite D call. V was trimmed by 3 bases and J by 1 base, leaving 6 bases between them. Germline-derived CDR1 and CDR2 are LNHDA and SQIVND (reference sequence). This CDR3 region has 13 residues. In DNA form, the CDR3 reads TGTGCCAGTAGTATGAACAGTAACTATGGCTACACCTTC. This translates into CASSMNSNYGYTF.

The CDR3 loop is CASSRTRQLNSNQPQHF. Written as DNA, the CDR3 is TGTGCCAGCAGCCGAACCAGACAACTTAATAGCAATCAGCCCCAGCATTTT. The V and J genes are TRBV6-6 and TRBJ1-5, with no clear D. V was clipped by 6 bases and J by 0 bases, with 18 bases between them. The CDR3 is made up of 17 amino acids. Germline V lookup: CDR1 MNHNY, CDR2 SVGAGI (reference sequence).

V and J are TRBV4-1 and TRBJ2-7; D might be TRBD2 (6 bases). Germline V gives CDR1 MGHRA, CDR2 YSYEKL. V lost 2 bases to trimming and J lost 6 bases, with 20 bases between them. The CDR3 length is 16 residues. The CDR3 reads CASSQTPPGSPSEQYF. DNA for the CDR3: TGCGCCAGCAGCCAAACGCCCCCCGGGAGCCCCTCCGAGCAGTACTTC.

The chain employs TRBV19 and TRBJ2-6, with D maybe TRBD1 (6 bases). Germline assignment: CDR1 LNHDA and CDR2 SQIVND (reference sequence). CDR3 length equals 15 residues. Trimming stripped 9 bases from V and 0 bases from J, with 12 bases between. The CDR3 sequence is CASRKGGSGANVLTF. The DNA for the CDR3 is TGTGCCAGCAGGAAAGGGGGCTCTGGGGCCAACGTCCTGACTTTC.

The chain has TRBV6-5 and TRBJ1-1; D is uncertain. CDR3 length: 12 amino acids. V was clipped by 6 bases and J by 4 bases, with 9 bases between them. Germline-derived CDR1 and CDR2 are MNHEY and SVGAGI. CDR3 loop: CASRTGGTEAFF. The CDR3 DNA follows: TGTGCCAGCAGGACGGGTGGCACTGAAGCTTTCTTT.